The present T cell receptor beta chain was sequenced within a study of PD-1 blockade in classical Hodgkin lymphoma. This CDR3 has 14 residues. Germline CDR1 SNHLY, CDR2 FYNNEI. V lost 6 bases to trimming and J lost 9 bases; unmatched junction nucleotides: 4. Every one of the patients relapsed after autologous stem cell transplantation (brentuximab vedotin exposure was variable). The data were produced by immunoSEQ multiplex PCR, yet TCRdb's version contains in-frame clones alone and is incomplete. Of about 22,000 clones listed, almost 70% were seen once; the top ten hold approximately 3.5%. Notes on the study in general: Patients starting nivolumab under 1 year after ASCT were excluded. Complete responders entered with baseline diversity on par with newly diagnosed patients, the results showed. CD4+ TCR diversity climbed significantly by C4D1, unlike CD8+ TCR diversity.

By share of the sample, this clone is medium-sized. The antigen is unknown. This clonotype was obtained from a human donor with classical Hodgkin lymphoma. J is TRBJ2-1 and V is TRBV2; 14 bases are a match to TRBD2. The material sequenced was peripheral blood mononuclear cells (PBMCs), taken at baseline. The DNA for the CDR3 is TGTGCCAGCAGGACTAGCGGGGGGGCGTTTGAGCAGTTCTTC. Protein: CASRTSGGAFEQFF.